What follows describes a single T cell receptor (beta chain). No cognate antigen has been identified for it. The record has no base qualities; no much larger clone is one base away. As encoded in the germline V gene, CDR1 is SNHLY while CDR2 is FYNNEI. The cysteine opens and the phenylalanine closes a CDR3 of 13 amino acids. The retained sequence is limited to the CDR3, 39 bases, with the frame set at the first base. V gives up 0 bases and J gives up 8 bases, and the segment between their germline ends measures 10 bases. The TCR beta CDR3 regions were amplified from RNA transcripts. The first round of RT-PCR for the TCR CDR3 was performed with the HTBI primer set and the Qiagen OneStep RT-PCR kit. Libraries were constructed in a second round of multiplex PCR, after which size selection and purification were performed. Sequencing of the libraries was done on an Illumina HiSeq2000 using paired-end 100 bp reads. In the original analysis: SOAPnuke was used to process the raw data, with reads discarded if the reads contained adapters or uncalled bases, had a mean Phred below 15, or lacked an exact constant-primer or identifier match. COPE v1.2.5 was used to merge the high-quality paired reads, and each unique nucleotide sequence was defined as a clonotype. Clonotypes were aligned to IMGT TRBV, TRBD and TRBJ reference segments using MiTCR v1.1. The analysis included only V-J combinations with a frequency above 0.0001, which together covered more than 99% of the repertoires. The TCS score was defined as F50 (clonal expansion) divided by E x V (chaos), with BLOSUM62-based TCRdist calculated between CDR3 peptides within each V-J. Welch's t-statistics and random forest reduced around 510 V-J features to roughly 13, which were used in a naive Bayes classifier (R e1071). Thyroid-blood repertoire similarity was quantified with the Morisita-Horn index. TCRdb handled the public reads itself, with Q25 trimming in fastp and clone calling in MiXCR, and kept productive beta chains. Records with the same CDR3 protein are collapsed into one entry carrying the most frequent genes and DNA. In this record, the V and J calls reflect TCRdb's handling and not the investigators' own analysis. A total of around 600,000 distinct CDR3 sequences appear in this sample, just under 45% of them only once. The ten top clones hold 6.5% to 9% of the sample.

This entry is derived from a study of T cells in Graves' hyperthyroidism and ophthalmopathy (dated by TCRdb to the late 2010s). Study-wide context: To identify TCR V-J signatures that set the groups apart, the researchers used a discovery cohort of 95 to 100 patients, made up of 40 to 45 with Graves' ophthalmopathy and 55 to 65 with stable Graves' hyperthyroidism. Prospective prediction of ophthalmopathy was tested in an independent validation cohort consisting of some 19 hyperthyroidism patients and 17 patients who later progressed to ophthalmopathy. The 75 to 100 discovery patients were randomly divided into training and test sets at a 7:3 ratio. In addition, the study compared T-cell repertoires in thyroid tissue and in blood from six Graves' hyperthyroidism patients. After sampling, hyperthyroidism patients received methimazole starting at 30 mg daily, and ophthalmopathy patients received high-dose intravenous methylprednisolone. TCR Vbeta CDR3 sequencing of 120 to 150 peripheral blood samples (about 45 ophthalmopathy, approximately 80 hyperthyroidism and some 17 progressor patients) is reported in the paper.

Points the paper makes about the study in general: No statistical method was used to fix the sample size in advance, and group allocation was not hidden from the investigators. In cross-validation, a model built on a 13 V-J signature told ophthalmopathy apart from stable hyperthyroidism with under 90% sensitivity and roughly 82% specificity, and in testing the same model reached 80%/75%. In validation, progression to ophthalmopathy was predicted by the model with 55% to 71% sensitivity and 72% to 85% specificity, a median of 6.5 months before onset. Most expanded thyroid clonotypes (frequency above 0.001) were also detected in blood, suggesting blood repertoires may reflect thyroid immune responses.

The study excluded patients with uncontrolled infections, other autoimmune diseases, pregnancy or lactation. Clinical symptoms, serum thyroxine and TRAb, thyroid ultrasound, and orbital computed tomography formed the basis for the diagnoses. Total RNA was extracted with Trizol reagent, and quality was checked on an Agilent 2100 Bioanalyzer. Source material: peripheral blood or thyroid tissue (not recorded which). Here the chain combines TRBV2 and TRBJ1-2; the D segment cannot be called with confidence. The receptor comes from an adult man with Graves' disease, either hyperthyroidism or ophthalmopathy (not recorded which). This receptor has the CDR3 CASSEADRRGYTF. The DNA reads TGTGCCAGCAGTGAAGCAGATCGGAGGGGCTACACCTTC.